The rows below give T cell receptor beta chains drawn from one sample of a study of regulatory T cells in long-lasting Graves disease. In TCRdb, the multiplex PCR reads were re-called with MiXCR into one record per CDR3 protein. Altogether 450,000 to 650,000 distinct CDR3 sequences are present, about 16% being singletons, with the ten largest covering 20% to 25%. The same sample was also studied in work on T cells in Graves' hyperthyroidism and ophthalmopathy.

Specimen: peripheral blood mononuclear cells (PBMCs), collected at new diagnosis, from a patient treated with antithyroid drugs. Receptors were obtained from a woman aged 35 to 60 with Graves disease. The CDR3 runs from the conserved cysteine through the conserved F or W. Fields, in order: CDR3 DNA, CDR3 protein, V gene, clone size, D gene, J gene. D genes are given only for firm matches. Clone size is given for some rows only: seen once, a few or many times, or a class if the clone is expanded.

TGTGCCAGCAGTTTATACCGGACAGGAGCCTACGAGCAGTACTTC | CASSLYRTGAYEQYF | TRBV27 | many | TRBD1 | TRBJ2-7
TGTGCCAGCAGTGAAACGGGACTTCAAGATACGCAGTATTTT | CASSETGLQDTQYF | TRBV6-1 | many | NA | TRBJ2-3
TGCGCCAGCAGTCTGCGTGAGCAGTTCTTC | CASSLREQFF | TRBV10-2 | many | NA | TRBJ2-1
TGCGCCAGCAGCCCCCAGGACAGAACTAACACTGAAGCTTTCTTT | CASSPQDRTNTEAFF | TRBV4-1 | many | NA | TRBJ1-1
TGCGCCAGCAGCCCCGACGGATACGAGCAGTACTTC | CASSPDGYEQYF | TRBV18 | many | NA | TRBJ2-7
TGTGCCAGCAGTTCCATCGGGCAGCCCCAGCATTTT | CASSSIGQPQHF | TRBV6-5 | NA | NA | TRBJ1-5
TGTGCCACCAGTGTGTCGGGGGCTCCCTACGAGCAGTACTTC | CATSVSGAPYEQYF | TRBV10-3 | NA | NA | TRBJ2-7
TGTGCCAGCAGTTTGAAACTAGCGGGGGGCTTATGGTCCTACGAGCAGTACTTC | CASSLKLAGGLWSYEQYF | TRBV27 | few | TRBD2 | TRBJ2-7
TGCGCCAGCAGTGAGTGGGGAAACAGGGGAAACTATGGCTACACCTTC | CASSEWGNRGNYGYTF | TRBV10-2 | NA | TRBD1 | TRBJ1-2
TGTGCCAGCAGTTTCGGACCTTGGGCTTTCTTT | CASSFGPWAFF | TRBV12-3/TRBV12-4 | NA | NA | TRBJ1-1
TGTGCCATCAGTGATGTAGCGGGTTCCTACGAGCAGTACTTC | CAISDVAGSYEQYF | TRBV10-3 | many | TRBD2 | TRBJ2-7
TGTGCCAGCAGTTTACTGCCCAGGACAGGGGGTTCACCCCTCCACTTT | CASSLLPRTGGSPLHF | TRBV27 | few | TRBD1 | TRBJ1-6
TGTGCCAGCAGCGCAGGAAATGGACAGGGCCAAGAGACCCAGTACTTC | CASSAGNGQGQETQYF | TRBV9 | NA | TRBD1 | TRBJ2-5
TGTGCCAGCAGCCCTATGACAGGAGCTGGCTACACCTTC | CASSPMTGAGYTF | TRBV3-1 | few | NA | TRBJ1-2
TGTGCCAGCAGTGAACCAGGCCTATCCTACAATGAGCAGTTCTTC | CASSEPGLSYNEQFF | TRBV25-1 | NA | NA | TRBJ2-1
TGTGCCAGCAGCTTGGCGCGGGGGAGCTACAATGAGCAGTTCTTC | CASSLARGSYNEQFF | TRBV7-3 | many | TRBD2 | TRBJ2-1
TGTGCCAGCAGCCAAGGGTCAGTCTACTTC | CASSQGSVYF | TRBV3-1 | many | NA | TRBJ2-5
TGTGCCAGCAGTAGCCGGACTAGCGGGGCCGGGGATACGCAGTATTTT | CASSSRTSGAGDTQYF | TRBV6-1 | many | TRBD2 | TRBJ2-3
TGTGCCAGCAGCCCGAGCGGGCGTTTCTACAATGAGCAGTTCTTC | CASSPSGRFYNEQFF | TRBV11-2 | NA | NA | TRBJ2-1
TGCAGCGTTGAACCCAGGGGTGGGTATGGCTACACCTTC | CSVEPRGGYGYTF | TRBV29-1 | many | NA | TRBJ1-2
TGTGCCAGCAGCTTAACAACTAGCGGGTTCAATGAGCAGTTCTTC | CASSLTTSGFNEQFF | TRBV7-3 | NA | TRBD2 | TRBJ2-1
TGTGCCAGCAGTTTATCAAGTTTGGGGACAGGGAGTCTTGAGCAGTTCTTC | CASSLSSLGTGSLEQFF | TRBV28 | many | TRBD1 | TRBJ2-1
TGTGCCAGTCGCCTGGGAGCAACTAATGAAAAACTGTTTTTT | CASRLGATNEKLFF | TRBV19 | few | NA | TRBJ1-4
TGTGCCAGCACTCTCTTGAGGGGAGAAAAACTGTTTTTT | CASTLLRGEKLFF | TRBV12-3/TRBV12-4 | NA | NA | TRBJ1-4
TGTGCCAGCAGCCATATCCCCGGAGGGCTCACTGAAGCTTTCTTT | CASSHIPGGLTEAFF | TRBV12-3/TRBV12-4 | many | NA | TRBJ1-1
TGTGCCAGCAGTATAAGAGGGGGTGACGAGACTGAAGCTTTCTTT | CASSIRGGDETEAFF | TRBV12-3/TRBV12-4 | few | NA | TRBJ1-1
TGTGCCAGCAGTTTTAAGCGGGGGTCAAACAATGAGCAGTTCTTC | CASSFKRGSNNEQFF | TRBV12-3/TRBV12-4 | many | TRBD2 | TRBJ2-1
TGTGCCAGGAGTTTATTGGAGGGACAGGAAGCTTTCTTT | CARSLLEGQEAFF | TRBV27 | NA | TRBD1 | TRBJ1-1
TGTGCCAGCAGTGCGACTAGCGGTTACACCGGGGAGCTGTTTTTT | CASSATSGYTGELFF | TRBV2 | NA | TRBD2 | TRBJ2-2
TGTGCCAGCAGGAGGGACAGGGGACTCAGCACAGATACGCAGTATTTT | CASRRDRGLSTDTQYF | TRBV2 | many | TRBD1 | TRBJ2-3
TGTGCCAGCAGCCAAGATTTGGCGGGGGGCCAAGATACGCAGTATTTT | CASSQDLAGGQDTQYF | TRBV4-2 | NA | TRBD2 | TRBJ2-3
TGTGCCAGCAGAACGTACAGGGGGGATCAGCCCCAGCATTTT | CASRTYRGDQPQHF | TRBV7-8 | many | TRBD1 | TRBJ1-5
TGTGCCAGCAGCTTAGGACGGAGGGGCACTGAAGCTTTCTTT | CASSLGRRGTEAFF | TRBV11-2 | many | NA | TRBJ1-1
TGTGCCAGCAGGAGGGGGCTAGCGGGGGAGGGTGAGCAGTTCTTC | CASRRGLAGEGEQFF | TRBV2 | NA | TRBD2 | TRBJ2-1
TGTGCCAGCAGCCAAGGGGACAAGCAGTTCTTC | CASSQGDKQFF | TRBV12-3/TRBV12-4 | NA | NA | TRBJ2-1
TGTGCCAGCAGCGGCGGCCCGGCCGGGGAGACCCAGTACTTC | CASSGGPAGETQYF | TRBV9 | many | NA | TRBJ2-5
TGTGCCAGCAGTGAAGTGGCCCGCGGCCCCTATAATTCACCCCTCCACTTT | CASSEVARGPYNSPLHF | TRBV2 | NA | NA | TRBJ1-6
TGCGCCAGCAGTCCGGCGGTAGCGGGGGTGGAGACCCAGTACTTC | CASSPAVAGVETQYF | TRBV10-1 | many | TRBD2 | TRBJ2-5
TGCAGCGTCACACTAGCGTATACTCCCTACGAGCAGTACTTC | CSVTLAYTPYEQYF | TRBV29-1 | many | TRBD2 | TRBJ2-7
TGTGCCAGCAGCTTATCCGGACGCAACTATGGCTACACCTTC | CASSLSGRNYGYTF | TRBV28 | many | NA | TRBJ1-2
TGCGCCAGCAGCCAAGCCTCTTTTTCGGGTGGGGAGACCCAGTACTTC | CASSQASFSGGETQYF | TRBV4-1 | NA | NA | TRBJ2-5
TGTGCCAGCAGCCTAGACAGGGTGGACGGCTACACCTTC | CASSLDRVDGYTF | TRBV7-9 | few | TRBD1 | TRBJ1-2
TGTGCCAGCTCACCTCCCCAGGCCGGGGAGCTGTTTTTT | CASSPPQAGELFF | TRBV18 | NA | NA | TRBJ2-2
TGTGCCAGCAGCTTATCGAGGGGCCCAAACACTGAAGCTTTCTTT | CASSLSRGPNTEAFF | TRBV7-9 | few | NA | TRBJ1-1
TGTGCCGCCGGGGCGGGGGGGGTATCCTACAATGAGCAGTTCTTC | CAAGAGGVSYNEQFF | TRBV15 | NA | TRBD2 | TRBJ2-1
TGTGCCAGCGGTGCCCCCGAGCGGGGGGTATACAATGAGCAGTTCTTC | CASGAPERGVYNEQFF | TRBV5-5 | few | TRBD2 | TRBJ2-1